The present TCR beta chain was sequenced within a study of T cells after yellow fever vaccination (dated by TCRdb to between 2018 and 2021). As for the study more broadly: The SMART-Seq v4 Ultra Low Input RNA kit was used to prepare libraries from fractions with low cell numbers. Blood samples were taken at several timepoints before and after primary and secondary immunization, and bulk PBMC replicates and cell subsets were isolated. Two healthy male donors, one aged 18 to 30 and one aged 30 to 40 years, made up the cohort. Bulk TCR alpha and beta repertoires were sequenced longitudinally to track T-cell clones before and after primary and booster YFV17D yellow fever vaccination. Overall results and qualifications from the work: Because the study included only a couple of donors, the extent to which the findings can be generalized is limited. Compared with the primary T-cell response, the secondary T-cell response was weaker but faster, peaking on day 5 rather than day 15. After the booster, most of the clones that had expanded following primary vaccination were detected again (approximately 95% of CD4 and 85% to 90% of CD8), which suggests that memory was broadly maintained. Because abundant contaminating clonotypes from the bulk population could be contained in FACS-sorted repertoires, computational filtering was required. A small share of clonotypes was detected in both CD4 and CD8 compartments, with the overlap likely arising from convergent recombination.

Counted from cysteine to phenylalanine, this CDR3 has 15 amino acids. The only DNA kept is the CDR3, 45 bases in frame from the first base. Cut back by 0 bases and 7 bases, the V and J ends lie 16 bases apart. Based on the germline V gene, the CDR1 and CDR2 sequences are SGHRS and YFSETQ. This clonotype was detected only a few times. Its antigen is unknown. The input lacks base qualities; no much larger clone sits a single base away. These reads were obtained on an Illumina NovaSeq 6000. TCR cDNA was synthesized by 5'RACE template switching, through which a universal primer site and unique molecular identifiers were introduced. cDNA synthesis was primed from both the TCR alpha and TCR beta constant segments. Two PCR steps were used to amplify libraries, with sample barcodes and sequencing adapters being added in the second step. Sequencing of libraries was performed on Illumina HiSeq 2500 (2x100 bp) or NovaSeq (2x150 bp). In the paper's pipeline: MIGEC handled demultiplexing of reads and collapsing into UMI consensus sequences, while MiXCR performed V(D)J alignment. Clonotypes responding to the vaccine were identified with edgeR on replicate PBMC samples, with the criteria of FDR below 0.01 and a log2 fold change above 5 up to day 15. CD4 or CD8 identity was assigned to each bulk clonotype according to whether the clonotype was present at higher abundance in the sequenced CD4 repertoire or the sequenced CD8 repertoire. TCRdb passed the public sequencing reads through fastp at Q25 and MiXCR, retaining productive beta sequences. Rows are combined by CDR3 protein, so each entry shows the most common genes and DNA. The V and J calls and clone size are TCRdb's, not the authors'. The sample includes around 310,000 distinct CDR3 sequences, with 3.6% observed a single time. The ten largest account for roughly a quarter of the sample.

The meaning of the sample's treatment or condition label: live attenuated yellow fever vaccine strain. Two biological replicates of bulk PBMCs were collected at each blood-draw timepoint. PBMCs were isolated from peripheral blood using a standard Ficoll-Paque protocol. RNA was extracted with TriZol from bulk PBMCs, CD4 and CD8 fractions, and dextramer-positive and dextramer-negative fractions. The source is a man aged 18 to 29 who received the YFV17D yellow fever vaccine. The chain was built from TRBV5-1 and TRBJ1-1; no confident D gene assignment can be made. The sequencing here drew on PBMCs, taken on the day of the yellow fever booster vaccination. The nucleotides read TGCGCCAGCAGCTTGGGAGGGATTGGGTTGATTGAAGCTTTCTTT. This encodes CASSLGGIGLIEAFF. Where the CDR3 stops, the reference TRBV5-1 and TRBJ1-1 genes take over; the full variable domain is KAGVTQTPRYLIKTRGQQVTLSCSPISGHRSVSWYQQTPGQGLQFLFEYFSETQRNKGNFPGRFSGRQFSNSRSEMNVSTLELGDSALYLCASSLGGIGLIEAFFGQGTRLTVV.